The 6 T cell receptor beta chains in this list originate from one sample, sequenced in a study of blood T cell repertoires in COVID-19. TCRdb's copy holds only in-frame clones and misses some; the assay was immunoSEQ multiplex PCR. The data hold 300,000 or so clones, with approximately 89% observed a single time. The material sequenced was PBMCs or T cells enriched from blood (not recorded which). The receptors derive from a woman aged 50 to 65 who had been exposed to COVID-19.

V is TRBV6-1 and J is TRBJ2-5, with D tentatively TRBD1 (5 bases). In germline, CDR1 is MNHNS, CDR2 SASEGT. V shed 0 bases and J shed 5 bases, with 25 bases lying between them. This CDR3 region has 19 residues. CDR3 coding DNA: TGTGCCAGCAGTGAAGCTCGGAACGGCAGGGTATTGTCTCGGGAGACCCAGTACTTC. Amino acids: CASSEARNGRVLSRETQYF.

The chain couples TRBV29-1 to TRBJ1-1; 7 bases agree with TRBD1. Germline V gene sequence: CDR1 SQVTM, CDR2 ANQGSEA. This CDR3 spans 13 amino acids. V gave up 3 bases and J gave up 9 bases; unmatched junction bases: 10. CDR3 region: CSVDYEIQGQAFF. The CDR3 bases are TGCAGCGTTGACTACGAGATACAGGGGCAAGCTTTCTTT.

This chain joins TRBV2 and TRBJ1-5; TRBD1 is a possible D gene (6 bases). The CDR3 has 14 residues. Trimming shortened V by 2 bases and J by 6 bases, and 11 bases separated the two germline ends. The germline V gene has CDR1 SNHLY and CDR2 FYNNEI. The CDR3 region has the DNA TGTGCCAGCAGTGAAACAACAGGGCGTCAGCCCCAGCATTTT. This translates into CASSETTGRQPQHF.

The V and J genes are TRBV28 and TRBJ2-2; maybe TRBD1 (6 bases). CDR3 size: 16 residues. V lost 6 bases and J lost 0, with 14 bases in between. CDR1 and CDR2 from the germline V gene are MDHEN and SYDVKM. The CDR3 DNA reads as TGTGCCAGCAGGGTACAGGGTGTACCGAACACCGGGGAGCTGTTTTTT. Its protein product is CASRVQGVPNTGELFF.

Regarding this clone: Within the sample, other DNA sequences also encode this same CDR3. J is TRBJ2-3 and V is TRBV7-2, with 11 bases fitting TRBD2. Germline-derived CDR1 and CDR2 are SGHTA and FQGNSA. This CDR3 region has 15 residues. V lost 3 bases to trimming and J lost 1 base; unmatched junction nucleotides: 0. The CDR3 coding sequence is TGTGCCAGCAGCTTGACTAGCGGGGGCACAGATACGCAGTATTTT. Protein: CASSLTSGGTDTQYF.

The V and J genes are TRBV9 and TRBJ1-6; D not certain. CDR1 is SGDLS, CDR2 YYNGEE, per germline. Trimming pared 4 bases from V and 2 bases from J, leaving 10 bases between. This CDR3 spans 15 amino acids. CDR3 in DNA: TGTGCCAGCAGCCCCGCCGGGACCTATAATTCACCCCTCCACTTT. Amino acid sequence: CASSPAGTYNSPLHF.